Here is one T cell receptor beta chain with its context. Trimming took 4 bases from V and 6 from J; bases not matched to a gene: 13. Germline CDR1 reads MNHEY; CDR2 reads SVGAGI. CDR3 size: 17 residues. This sample is drawn from a study of response to subunit inactivated influenza vaccine. One entry per CDR3 protein results from TCRdb running MiXCR on the RT-PCR reads. The profile shows about 500,000 distinct CDR3 sequences, approximately 16% of them singletons. This TCR was recovered from a man between 50 and 75 years old who received an inactivated influenza vaccine. This material consisted of CD4+ T cells sorted from PBMCs, taken roughly 24 months after vaccination. The J gene is TRBJ2-5, the V gene TRBV6-5; 11 bases map to TRBD1. The CDR3, as DNA: TGTGCCAGCAGTTTCCCAAGGACAGGGGGCGTCAGGAAGACCCAGTACTTC. It is translated as CASSFPRTGGVRKTQYF.